A selection of T cell receptor beta chains follows, all from one sample in a study of CD8+ T cells in alopecia areata. Repertoires were generated with immunoSEQ multiplex PCR, while TCRdb's copy carries only in-frame clones and drops some. The sample comprises about 180,000 clones, roughly 63% of which are singletons, and around 1.8% rests with the top ten. The starting material was CD4+ T cells sorted from blood, obtained at week 0. The receptors derive from a human donor with alopecia areata. CDR3s include the opening cysteine and the closing phenylalanine or tryptophan. A D gene is named only where the DNA matches it firmly. A clone size is listed for some rows: how often the clone was seen (once, few, many), or a class if it is expanded.

d_gene	v_gene	j_gene	abundance	CDR3aa	CDR3nt
.	TRBV5-1	TRBJ2-3	.	CASSLEATQDTQYF	TGCGCCAGCAGCTTGGAGGCTACCCAGGATACGCAGTATTTT
.	TRBV30	TRBJ2-6	.	CAWARQASGANVLTF	TGTGCCTGGGCGAGACAGGCCTCTGGGGCCAACGTCCTGACTTTC
.	TRBV7-2	TRBJ2-3	.	CASRPGPGGTQYF	TGTGCCAGCAGGCCCGGGCCCGGTGGTACGCAGTATTTT
.	TRBV30	TRBJ1-6	.	CAWKRVDNSPLHF	TGTGCCTGGAAAAGGGTAGATAATTCACCCCTCCACTTT
.	TRBV16	TRBJ1-6	.	CASSPTRAPNSPLHF	TGTGCCAGCAGCCCGACCAGGGCTCCTAATTCACCCCTCCACTTT
.	TRBV19	TRBJ1-2	.	CASSIDPRSNYGYTF	TGTGCCAGTAGTATAGATCCCAGGAGTAACTATGGCTACACCTTC
TRBD1	TRBV7-2	TRBJ1-4	.	CASSFRQGATANEKLFF	TGTGCCAGCAGCTTCCGACAGGGGGCCACAGCTAATGAAAAACTGTTTTTT
.	TRBV29-1	TRBJ2-6	once	CSVGDTSGANVLTF	TGCAGCGTTGGAGACACGTCTGGGGCCAACGTCCTGACTTTC
TRBD1	TRBV25-1	TRBJ1-2	.	CASSESLVRGEGYTF	TGTGCCAGCAGTGAATCGTTGGTCAGGGGGGAGGGCTACACCTTC
.	TRBV5-1	TRBJ1-2	.	CASRDANYGYTF	TGCGCCAGCAGGGATGCTAACTATGGCTACACCTTC
.	TRBV14	TRBJ2-7	few	CASSQGVWTYEQYF	TGTGCCAGCAGCCAAGGAGTATGGACTTACGAGCAGTACTTC
.	TRBV30	TRBJ1-5	few	CAWRGQINQPQHF	TGTGCCTGGAGAGGTCAAATCAATCAGCCCCAGCATTTT
.	TRBV14	TRBJ2-3	.	CASSLIPRDTQYF	TGTGCCAGCAGCCTAATACCCAGGGATACGCAGTATTTT
TRBD2	TRBV25-1	TRBJ2-1	.	CASGRTSGGPNEQFF	TGTGCCAGCGGAAGAACTAGCGGGGGTCCCAATGAGCAGTTCTTC
.	TRBV4-3	TRBJ1-5	.	CASSQDQATNQPQHF	TGCGCCAGCAGCCAAGATCAAGCGACCAATCAGCCCCAGCATTTT
TRBD2	TRBV6-1	TRBJ2-5	.	CASAAGRPQETQYF	TGTGCCAGCGCGGCCGGGAGGCCCCAAGAGACCCAGTACTTC
.	TRBV5-1	TRBJ2-6	few	CASSHSGANVLTF	TGCGCCAGCTCCCACTCTGGGGCCAACGTCCTGACTTTC
TRBD1	TRBV29-1	TRBJ2-7	.	CSVEGQGYEQYF	TGCAGCGTCGAGGGACAGGGGTACGAGCAGTACTTC
TRBD1	TRBV7-2	TRBJ1-1	.	CASSATTGVGTEAFF	TGTGCCAGCAGCGCAACGACAGGGGTAGGGACTGAAGCTTTCTTT
.	TRBV6-6	TRBJ2-7	once	CASRPGPDSEQYF	TGTGCCAGCAGACCAGGTCCAGACTCCGAGCAGTACTTC
TRBD1	TRBV29-1	TRBJ1-2	.	CSVPTGISPGQTNGYTF	TGCAGCGTGCCCACCGGAATAAGCCCGGGACAGACAAATGGCTACACCTTC
.	TRBV7-6	TRBJ1-5	few	CASSSGNQGVGPQHF	TGTGCCAGCAGCTCCGGTAACCAGGGAGTAGGTCCCCAGCATTTT
.	TRBV20-1	TRBJ2-5	.	CSAPIIETQYF	TGCAGTGCTCCGATTATCGAGACCCAGTACTTC
.	TRBV29-1	TRBJ1-1	few	CSAYRPLNTEAFF	TGCAGCGCCTACAGGCCGCTGAACACTGAAGCTTTCTTT
.	TRBV30	TRBJ2-3	once	CAWSPNTDTQYF	TGTGCCTGGAGTCCGAACACAGATACGCAGTATTTT
TRBD2	TRBV4-1	TRBJ2-7	.	CASSQARCGLAEDYEQYF	TGCGCCAGCAGCCAAGCTCGGTGTGGACTAGCGGAGGACTACGAGCAGTACTTC
.	TRBV29-1	TRBJ1-1	.	CSGAYRAGSTEAFF	TGCAGCGGTGCGTATCGGGCGGGCTCCACTGAAGCTTTCTTT
.	TRBV7-8	TRBJ2-7	.	CASSLAPDAVYEQYF	TGTGCCAGCAGCTTAGCCCCCGACGCCGTATACGAGCAGTACTTC